Here is one TCR beta chain with its context. The antigen remains undetermined. The CDR3 totals 16 residues. V was cut by 3 bases and J by 0 bases, with 12 bases left in between. From germline, CDR1 is MNHEY and CDR2 SVGEGT. Profiled with immunoSEQ multiplex PCR; TCRdb holds only in-frame clones, not every one. The sample carries approximately 150,000 clones, over 90% recorded once. The data stem from a study of T cell responses to AZD1222 COVID-19 vaccine. Study at large: Investigators merged groups given second doses at roughly 4 or roughly 12 weeks.

Study results and caveats: Across spike, vaccine-associated CD4 TCRs were found, dominant at 160-218 and 743-854. Donors, mostly white British, included more females; clonal diversity was possibly underestimated.

The starting material was peripheral blood, obtained on day 0 of AZD1222 vaccination. The TCR sequence derives from an adult in good health. J is TRBJ1-5 and V is TRBV6-2 or TRBV6-3, with D possibly TRBD1 on 5 matching bases. This CDR3 reads CASSYGVRASNQPQHF. CDR3 bases: TGTGCCAGCAGTTATGGTGTCAGGGCTAGCAATCAGCCCCAGCATTTT.